Listed here are 10 T cell receptor beta chains from one sample, sequenced in a study of cytomegalovirus exposure and HLA in healthy donors. In the PCR, 60 Vbeta and 13 Jbeta primers were used. The assay was immunoSEQ multiplex PCR, and TCRdb's table has in-frame clones only and misses some. The sample lists 150,000 or so clones; over 65% were seen once. The specimen sequenced was PBMCs. These TCRs come from a man aged 35-49 years in good health and CMV-seropositive.

The chain links TRBV4-1 to TRBJ1-2, with D tentatively TRBD1 (6 bases). The CDR3 is made up of 14 amino acids. Germline lookup yields CDR1 MGHRA and CDR2 YSYEKL. Trimming pared 3 bases from V and 6 bases from J, leaving 14 bases between. The CDR3 DNA sequence: TGCGCCAGCAGCCATAATGGACAGAGTGATGGCTACACCTTC. This translates into CASSHNGQSDGYTF.

The chain joins TRBV11-2 to TRBJ1-5, with no clear D. With 3 bases removed from V and 0 bases from J, the gap between germline ends came to 9 bases. The CDR3 consists of 15 residues. The germline CDR1 and CDR2 sequences are SGHAT and FQNNGV. The CDR3 nucleotides read TGTGCCAGCAGCTTGGAGGATTATAGCAATCAGCCCCAGCATTTT. Its translation is CASSLEDYSNQPQHF.

This chain uses TRBV6-5 with TRBJ2-7; 7 bases agree with TRBD1. CDR1 and CDR2 from the germline V gene are MNHEY and SVGAGI. The junction had 6 bases not matched to a gene; V was cut back by 10 bases and J by 0 bases. The CDR3 runs 13 residues. The CDR3 nucleotides are TGTGCCACCGGGACAGTAGGCTCCTACGAGCAGTACTTC. Its translation: CATGTVGSYEQYF.

The sample holds one count of this clone. V gene TRBV5-4 combines with J gene TRBJ2-5; D may be TRBD2 (6 bases). V was pared by 4 bases and J by 2 bases, with 9 bases between. The germline V gene has CDR1 SGHNT and CDR2 YYREEE (reference sequence). The CDR3 consists of 13 residues. CDR3 DNA: TGTGCCAGCAGCCCCGCGGGACAAGAGACCCAGTACTTC. Amino acid sequence: CASSPAGQETQYF.

The sample holds one count of this clone. The chain links TRBV7-9 to TRBJ2-3; the D gene is possibly TRBD1 (7 bases). The CDR3 covers 15 residues. Germline V gene data show CDR1 as SEHNR and CDR2 as FQNEAQ (reference sequence). The ends were cut back, 4 bases at V and 0 bases at J, with 11 bases in the middle. CDR3 in DNA: TGTGCCAGCAGCTCAGGGGGACTGAGCACAGATACGCAGTATTTT. It is translated as CASSSGGLSTDTQYF.

The chain recombines TRBV13 with TRBJ1-1, with D uncertain. This CDR3 is 16 amino acids long. Trimming shortened V by 4 bases and J by 0 bases, and 15 bases separated the two germline ends. Germline loops: CDR1 PRHDT, CDR2 FYEKMQ (reference sequence). CDR3 sequence: CASSSREAPLNTEAFF. CDR3 nucleotides: TGTGCCAGCAGCTCAAGGGAGGCCCCCTTGAACACTGAAGCTTTCTTT.

The V and J genes are TRBV5-1 and TRBJ2-5; D unclear. CDR1 SGHRS and CDR2 YFSETQ come from the germline V gene. The ends were cut back, 1 base at V and 5 bases at J, with 9 bases in the middle. This CDR3 is built from 13 residues. Here the CDR3 reads CASSLSPSETQYF. The CDR3 region has the DNA TGCGCCAGCAGCTTGAGCCCAAGCGAGACCCAGTACTTC.

The V call is TRBV6-1, the J call TRBJ2-2, with 7 bases lining up with TRBD2. There are 17 residues in the CDR3. V trimming: 2 bases; J trimming: 3 bases; junction bases outside the gene matches: 9. Germline V lookup: CDR1 MNHNS, CDR2 SASEGT. CDR3 nucleotides: TGTGCCAGCAGTGAACCCAACCTACTAGCGTACACCGGGGAGCTGTTTTTT. It specifies CASSEPNLLAYTGELFF.

As to this clone: Other DNA sequences from this sample encode an identical CDR3 as well. The rearrangement uses TRBV5-1 and TRBJ2-3, with 8 bases that match TRBD2. CDR3 length equals 15 residues. J lost 1 base, V lost 0 bases, and 1 base had no gene match. Germline-derived CDR1 and CDR2 are SGHRS and YFSETQ. Here the CDR3 reads CASSLEAGGTDTQYF. The CDR3 nucleotides are TGCGCCAGCAGCTTGGAAGCGGGGGGCACAGATACGCAGTATTTT.

The V call is TRBV15, the J call TRBJ1-2; D may be TRBD1 (5 bases). CDR1 is LNHNV and CDR2 is YYDKDF in the germline V gene (reference sequence). There are 16 residues in the CDR3. The V gene lost 5 bases and the J gene lost 0 bases, with 16 bases spanning the gap. The CDR3 DNA sequence: TGTGCCACCAGCCCTCGGACGGACACTTCTAACTATGGCTACACCTTC. Translation: CATSPRTDTSNYGYTF. Based on the CDR3 plus reference TRBV15 and TRBJ1-2, the full variable domain is DAMVIQNPRYQVTQFGKPVTLSCSQTLNHNVMYWYQQKSSQAPKLLFHYYDKDFNNEADTPDNFQSRRPNTSFCFLDIRSPGLGDTAMYLCATSPRTDTSNYGYTFGSGTRLTVV.